This T cell receptor (beta chain) was captured in a study of regulatory T cells in long-lasting Graves disease. The time point denotes: newly diagnosed GD, antithyroid drugs for less than 3 months. TCR sequences were obtained from RNA taken from PBMCs. Whole-study findings and limits: TCR diversity was lower in persistent than newly diagnosed Graves' disease.

In the case of this clonotype: Its antigen is not identified.

This CDR3 region has 17 residues. V dropped 7 bases and J dropped 2 bases, with 24 bases sitting between them. CDR1 is SQVTM, CDR2 ANQGSEA, per germline. Both iRepertoire HTBI primers and Arm-PCR of CDR3 regions were used to build the TCR beta libraries. MiXCR, applied by TCRdb to the multiplex PCR reads, yields one record per CDR3 protein. Of about 240,000 distinct CDR3 sequences detected, about 19% appear once; the ten largest clones hold around 13%. Sequenced here: peripheral blood mononuclear cells (PBMCs), sampled at new diagnosis, from a patient treated with antithyroid drugs. The TCR comes from a female donor with Graves disease. The rearrangement uses TRBV29-1 and TRBJ2-4, with D possibly matching TRBD1 (6 bases). CDR3: CSARGTIPTGTKNIQYF. CDR3 nucleotides: TGCAGCGCCAGAGGGACAATTCCGACCGGGACCAAAAACATTCAGTACTTC.